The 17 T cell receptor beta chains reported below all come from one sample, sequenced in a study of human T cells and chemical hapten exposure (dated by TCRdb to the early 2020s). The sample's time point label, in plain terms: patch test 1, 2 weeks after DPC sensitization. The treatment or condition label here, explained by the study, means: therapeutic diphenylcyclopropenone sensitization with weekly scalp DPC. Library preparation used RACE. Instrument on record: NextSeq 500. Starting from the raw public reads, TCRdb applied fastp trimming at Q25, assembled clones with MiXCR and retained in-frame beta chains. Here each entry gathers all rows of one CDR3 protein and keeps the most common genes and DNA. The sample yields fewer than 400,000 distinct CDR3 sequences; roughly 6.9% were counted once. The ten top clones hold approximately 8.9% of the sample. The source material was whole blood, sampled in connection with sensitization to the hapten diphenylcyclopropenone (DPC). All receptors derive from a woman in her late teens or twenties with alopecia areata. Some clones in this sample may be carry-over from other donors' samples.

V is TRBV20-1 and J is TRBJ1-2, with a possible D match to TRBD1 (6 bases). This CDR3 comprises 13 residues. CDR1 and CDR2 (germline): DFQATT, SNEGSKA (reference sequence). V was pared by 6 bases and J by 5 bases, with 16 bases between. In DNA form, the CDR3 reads TGCAGTGCCCGTTGGAGACAGGTGTATGGCTACACCTTC. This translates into CSARWRQVYGYTF.

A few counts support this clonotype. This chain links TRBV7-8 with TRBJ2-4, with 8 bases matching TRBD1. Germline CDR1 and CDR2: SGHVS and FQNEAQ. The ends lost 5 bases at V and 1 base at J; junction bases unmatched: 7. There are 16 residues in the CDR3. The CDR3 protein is CASSQRNRGAKNIQYF. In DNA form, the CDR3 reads TGTGCCAGCAGCCAGAGAAACAGGGGGGCCAAAAACATTCAGTACTTC.

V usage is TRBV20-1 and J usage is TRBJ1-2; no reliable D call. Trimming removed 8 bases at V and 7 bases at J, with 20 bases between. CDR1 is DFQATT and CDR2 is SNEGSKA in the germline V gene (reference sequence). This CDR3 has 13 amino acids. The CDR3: CSTIDRNWVGYTF. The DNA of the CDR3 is TGCAGTACCATCGACCGAAATTGGGTTGGCTACACCTTC.

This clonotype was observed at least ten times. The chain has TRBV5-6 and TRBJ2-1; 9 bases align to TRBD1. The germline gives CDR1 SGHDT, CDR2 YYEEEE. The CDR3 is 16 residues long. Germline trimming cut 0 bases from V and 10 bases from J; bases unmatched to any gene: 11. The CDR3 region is CASSLGGQGRIREQFF. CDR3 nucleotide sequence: TGTGCCAGCAGCTTGGGGGGACAGGGACGGATACGGGAGCAGTTCTTC.

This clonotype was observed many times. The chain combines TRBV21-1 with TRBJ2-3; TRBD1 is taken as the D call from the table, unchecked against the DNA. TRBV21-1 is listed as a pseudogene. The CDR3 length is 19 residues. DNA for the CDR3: TGTGCCAGCAGCAAAGCCTGGAGGGACACACCCTATAGCACAGATACGCAGTATTTT. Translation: CASSKAWRDTPYSTDTQYF.

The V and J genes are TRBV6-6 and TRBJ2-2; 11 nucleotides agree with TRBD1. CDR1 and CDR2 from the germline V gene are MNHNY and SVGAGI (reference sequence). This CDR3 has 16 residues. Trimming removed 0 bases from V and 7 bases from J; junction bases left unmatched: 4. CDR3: CASSYSGTGGGGELFF. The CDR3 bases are TGTGCCAGCAGTTACTCCGGGACAGGGGGAGGCGGGGAGCTGTTTTTT.

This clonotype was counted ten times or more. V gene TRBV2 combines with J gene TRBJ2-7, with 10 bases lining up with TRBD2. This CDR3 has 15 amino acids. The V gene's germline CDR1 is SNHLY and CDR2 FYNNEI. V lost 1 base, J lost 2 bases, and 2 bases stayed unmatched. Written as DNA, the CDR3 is TGTGCCAGCAGTGAAGTGGGACTAGCGACCTACGAGCAGTACTTC. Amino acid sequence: CASSEVGLATYEQYF. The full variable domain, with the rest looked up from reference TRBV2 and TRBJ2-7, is EPEVTQTPSHQVTQMGQEVILRCVPISNHLYFYWYRQILGQKVEFLVSFYNNEISEKSEIFDDQFSVERPDGSNFTLKIRSTKLEDSAMYFCASSEVGLATYEQYFGPGTRLTVT.

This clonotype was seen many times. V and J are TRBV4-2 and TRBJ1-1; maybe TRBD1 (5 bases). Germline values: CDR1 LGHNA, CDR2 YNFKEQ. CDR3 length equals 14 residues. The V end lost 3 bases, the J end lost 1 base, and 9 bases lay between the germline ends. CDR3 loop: CASSQGTENTEAFF. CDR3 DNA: TGTGCCAGCAGCCAGGGGACCGAGAACACTGAAGCTTTCTTT.

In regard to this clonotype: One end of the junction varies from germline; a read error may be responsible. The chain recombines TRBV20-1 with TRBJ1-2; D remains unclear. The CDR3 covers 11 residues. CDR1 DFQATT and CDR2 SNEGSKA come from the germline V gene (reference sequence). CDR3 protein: CIARQNYGYTF. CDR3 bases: TGCATTGCTAGACAAAACTATGGCTACACCTTC.

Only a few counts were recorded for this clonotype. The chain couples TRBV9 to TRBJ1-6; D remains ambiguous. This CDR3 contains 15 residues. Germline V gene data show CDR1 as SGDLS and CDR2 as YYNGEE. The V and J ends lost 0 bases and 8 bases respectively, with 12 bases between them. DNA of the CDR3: TGTGCCAGCAGCGTAGATCTTCGACGGGATTCACCCCTCCACTTT. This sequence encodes CASSVDLRRDSPLHF.

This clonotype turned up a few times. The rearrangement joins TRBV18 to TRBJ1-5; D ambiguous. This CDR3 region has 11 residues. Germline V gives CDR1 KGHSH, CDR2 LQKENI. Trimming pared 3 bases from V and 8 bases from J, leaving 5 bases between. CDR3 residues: CASSPRKPQHF. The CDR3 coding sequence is TGTGCCAGCTCACCGAGGAAGCCCCAGCATTTT.

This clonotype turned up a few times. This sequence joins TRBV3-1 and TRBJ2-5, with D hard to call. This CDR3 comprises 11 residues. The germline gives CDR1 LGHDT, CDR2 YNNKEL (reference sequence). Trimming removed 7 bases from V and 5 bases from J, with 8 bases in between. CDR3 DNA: TGTGCCAGCACTTCCTCGGAGACCCAGTACTTC. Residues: CASTSSETQYF.

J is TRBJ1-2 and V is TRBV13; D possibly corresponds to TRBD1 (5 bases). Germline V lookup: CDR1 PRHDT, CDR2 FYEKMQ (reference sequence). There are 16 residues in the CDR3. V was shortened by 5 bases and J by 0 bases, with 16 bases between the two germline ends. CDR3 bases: TGTGCCAGCAGCCCTCCCGGGGACCCCGCTAACTATGGCTACACCTTC. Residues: CASSPPGDPANYGYTF. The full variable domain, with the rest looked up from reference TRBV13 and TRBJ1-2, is AAGVIQSPRHLIKEKRETATLKCYPIPRHDTVYWYQQGPGQDPQFLISFYEKMQSDKGSIPDRFSAQQFSDYHSELNMSSLELGDSALYFCASSPPGDPANYGYTFGSGTRLTVV.

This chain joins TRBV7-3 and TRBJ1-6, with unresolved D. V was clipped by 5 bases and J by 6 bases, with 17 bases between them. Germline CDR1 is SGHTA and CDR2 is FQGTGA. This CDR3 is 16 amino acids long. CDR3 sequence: CASSENSAQTNSPLHF. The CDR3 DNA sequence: TGTGCCAGCAGCGAAAACTCCGCTCAGACTAATTCACCCCTCCACTTT.

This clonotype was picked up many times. The CDR3 sequence is CASSDHFYTSGVTDTQYF. In DNA, the CDR3 is TGTGCCAGCAGTGACCATTTTTACACTAGCGGGGTGACAGATACGCAGTATTTT. The V gene is TRBV6-1, the J gene TRBJ2-3, with 10 positions matching TRBD2. The CDR3 has 18 residues. Germline CDR1 and CDR2: MNHNS and SASEGT. V was pared by 3 bases and J by 3 bases, with 12 bases of the junction left unmatched.

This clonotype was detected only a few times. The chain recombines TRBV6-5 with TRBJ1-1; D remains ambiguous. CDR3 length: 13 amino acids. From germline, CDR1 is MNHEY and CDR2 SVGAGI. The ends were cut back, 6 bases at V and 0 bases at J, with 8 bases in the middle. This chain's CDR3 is CASSREMNTEAFF. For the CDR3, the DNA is TGTGCCAGCAGCCGTGAAATGAACACTGAAGCTTTCTTT.

For the CDR3, the DNA is TGTGCCAGCAGTTACCAAGACAGGCAGACGGGGAAGCTGTTTTTT. Amino acid sequence: CASSYQDRQTGKLFF. The chain joins TRBV6-2 or TRBV6-3 to TRBJ2-2; possibly TRBD1 for D (6 bases). V was cut by 2 bases and J by 12 bases, with 19 bases left in between. Germline V lookup: CDR1 MNHEY, CDR2 SVGEGT. The CDR3 sequence is 15 residues long.